These 15 T cell receptor beta chains originate from one sample sequenced in a study of beta chain features in type 1 diabetes. The whole isolated RNA underwent reverse transcription, so sequencing captured expressed TCRB transcripts. Sequencing was performed with immunoSEQ multiplex PCR; in TCRdb, only in-frame clones are kept and a portion is missing. Of fewer than 30,000 clones in the sample, roughly three quarters were seen once. Material: Tregs from blood. The receptors stem from a woman aged 40 to 50 in good health.

This clone occurred a few times. The V call is TRBV29-1, the J call TRBJ2-7, with D perhaps matching TRBD2 (6 bases). From germline, CDR1 is SQVTM and CDR2 ANQGSEA. V was pared by 6 bases and J by 4 bases, with 10 bases between. There are 11 residues in the CDR3. The CDR3 nucleotides are TGCAGCGTAGCGGACTATTACGAGCAGTACTTC. It translates to CSVADYYEQYF.

The chain recombines TRBV2 with TRBJ2-7; weak D call: TRBD2 (5 bases). From germline, CDR1 is SNHLY and CDR2 FYNNEI. V lost 5 bases and J 4 bases, leaving 9 bases between the germline ends. This CDR3 region has 12 residues. The CDR3 nucleotides are TGTGCCAGCAGTCCACGAGGGTACGAGCAGTACTTC. This sequence encodes CASSPRGYEQYF.

The rearrangement joins TRBV7-9 to TRBJ2-1; 10 bases are shared with TRBD2. The V gene's germline CDR1 is SEHNR and CDR2 FQNEAQ (reference sequence). The CDR3 length is 17 residues. Trimming cost V 4 bases and J 7 bases; bases outside gene matches: 13. CDR3 protein: CASSSSEAGGPKNEQFF. CDR3 sequence (DNA): TGTGCCAGCAGCTCGTCGGAAGCGGGGGGGCCAAAAAATGAGCAGTTCTTC.

The chain joins TRBV6-1 to TRBJ2-3, with D possibly TRBD1 on 5 matching bases. Germline-derived CDR1 and CDR2 are MNHNS and SASEGT. Deletions cut 5 bases from V and 2 bases from J, with 11 bases between. This CDR3 has 14 amino acids. CDR3 bases: TGTGCCAGCAGTTATGACAGCCTCACAGATACGCAGTATTTT. Translation gives CASSYDSLTDTQYF.

This clone was recorded only once. This sequence joins TRBV29-1 and TRBJ2-7; 7 bases line up with TRBD1. This CDR3 has 11 residues. CDR1 SQVTM and CDR2 ANQGSEA come from the germline V gene. V shed 3 bases and J 7 bases; nucleotides not matched to a gene: 3. CDR3 nucleotides: TGCAGCGTTGATCAGGGGGTTGAGCAGTACTTC. Its translation is CSVDQGVEQYF.

In this sample, this clone turned up once. The chain carries TRBV4-1 and TRBJ2-4; D not resolved. This CDR3 comprises 15 residues. Per germline, CDR1 MGHRA and CDR2 YSYEKL. V was cut by 5 bases and J by 0 bases, with 11 bases left in between. The CDR3 reads CASSSHWQAKNIQYF. Here the CDR3 DNA reads TGCGCCAGCAGCTCCCATTGGCAAGCCAAAAACATTCAGTACTTC.

The genes are TRBV2 and TRBJ2-1; D gene uncertain. CDR3 length: 13 amino acids. Germline loops: CDR1 SNHLY, CDR2 FYNNEI. Trimming took 1 base from V and 9 from J, leaving 10 bases between them. The DNA of the CDR3 is TGTGCCAGCAGTGAAGATGCGTATAGTGAGCAGTTCTTC. It translates to CASSEDAYSEQFF.

This clone has a single count. V usage is TRBV27 and J usage is TRBJ2-5, with D perhaps matching TRBD1 (6 bases). The end of the DNA fits TRBJ2-7 better, so the J call may be wrong. In germline, CDR1 is MNHEY, CDR2 SMNVEV (reference sequence). This CDR3 contains 15 residues. The CDR3 region is CASTPTPRGWFEQYF. For the CDR3, the DNA is TGTGCCAGCACCCCTACCCCAAGGGGGTGGTTCGAGCAGTACTTC.

The table lists this clone with a few counts. The CDR3 sequence is CASSRSVGGPSTDTQYF. The CDR3 DNA reads as TGTGCCAGCAGCCGGTCGGTGGGGGGACCAAGCACAGATACGCAGTATTTT. The chain is built from TRBV7-9 and TRBJ2-3; perhaps TRBD2 as D (6 bases). Germline V lookup: CDR1 SEHNR, CDR2 FQNEAQ (reference sequence). This CDR3 has 17 amino acids. Trimming stripped 5 bases from V and 0 bases from J, with 18 bases between.

This clone came up a few times. The genes are TRBV27 and TRBJ1-2; 7 nucleotides line up with TRBD1. V lost 5 bases to trimming and J lost 6 bases; unmatched junction nucleotides: 9. Germline CDR1 is MNHEY and CDR2 is SMNVEV (reference sequence). The CDR3 contains 14 residues. DNA for the CDR3: TGTGCCAGCAGTCGGGACAGTCTGGGTGATGGCTACACCTTC. This codes for CASSRDSLGDGYTF.

The chain employs TRBV10-3 and TRBJ1-1, with TRBD1 as a possible D gene (5 bases). Germline V gene data show CDR1 as ENHRY and CDR2 as SYGVKD. Trimming pared 0 bases from V and 1 base from J, leaving 15 bases between. This CDR3 is built from 17 residues. The CDR3 loop reads CAISESGGALTNTEAFF. CDR3 nucleotide sequence: TGTGCCATCAGTGAGTCTGGAGGGGCCCTAACGAACACTGAAGCTTTCTTT.

The chain employs TRBV10-3 and TRBJ2-3, with TRBD2 matching 7 bases. There are 14 residues in the CDR3. Germline lookup yields CDR1 ENHRY and CDR2 SYGVKD. The V segment lost 6 bases and the J segment 4 bases; nucleotides outside the gene matches: 7. The CDR3 DNA follows: TGTGCCATCAGAAATAGCGGGTCCGCAGATACGCAGTATTTT. It translates to CAIRNSGSADTQYF.

The chain has TRBV19 and TRBJ1-5, with D possibly TRBD1 on 6 matching bases. CDR3 length: 14 residues. Germline V gene lookup returns CDR1 LNHDA and CDR2 SQIVND (reference sequence). Trimming cost V 10 bases and J 4 bases, with 17 bases left between them. The CDR3 loop reads CATRGGPTNQPQHF. CDR3 DNA sequence: TGTGCCACCAGGGGCGGACCGACTAATCAGCCCCAGCATTTT.

The rearrangement uses TRBV5-1 and TRBJ1-5; no definite D call. Germline loops: CDR1 SGHRS, CDR2 YFSETQ. Trimming took 0 bases from V and 7 from J, leaving 14 bases between them. The CDR3 runs to 15 residues. The CDR3 here is CASSLDSSPSQPQHF. The CDR3 DNA follows: TGCGCCAGCAGCTTGGACAGCAGCCCTAGCCAGCCCCAGCATTTT.

This rearrangement joins TRBV9 to TRBJ2-5; 12 nucleotides line up with TRBD2. The CDR3 extends over 16 amino acids. The germline V gene has CDR1 SGDLS and CDR2 YYNGEE. The trim removed 0 bases at V and 2 bases at J, leaving 2 bases unmatched. In DNA, the CDR3 is TGTGCCAGCAGCGTAGCTCTAGCGGGGGGGCAAGAGACCCAGTACTTC. Translating gives CASSVALAGGQETQYF.